This T cell receptor beta chain was retrieved from a study of low-dose radiotherapy and immunotherapy resistance in tumors. Whole-study context: With fractions of 0.5 Gy given every 2 weeks, Cohort 1 accumulated a total of 6.5 Gy. Given every two weeks, intravenous cyclophosphamide 200 mg/m2 preceded radiation and immunotherapy by one day.

Sample time point: before trial treatment. Administered to the donors were nivolumab, ipilimumab, aspirin, low-dose cyclophosphamide and low-dose radiotherapy. First-strand cDNA used TRAV- and TRBV-specific primers, covering alpha and beta chains. TCRs underwent roughly 20 PCR cycles of amplification with a constant-region primer and V-primer adapter. Amplification of isolated mRNA was accomplished via in vitro transcription. TCRdb fed the reads into MiXCR, producing one record per CDR3 protein. The data show 59,000 or so distinct CDR3 sequences, with less than 30% seen just once and roughly 7% held by the top ten. Germline CDR1 is LGHDT and CDR2 is YNNKEL (reference sequence). Trimming cost V 0 bases and J 3 bases, with 8 bases left between them. CDR3 length: 15 amino acids. This clonotype was counted many times.

Here the sequenced sample was PBMCs, taken before treatment. The rearrangement joins TRBV3-1 to TRBJ1-4, with D unresolved. This receptor was identified in a male donor with rectosigmoid adenocarcinoma. CDR3 nucleotides: TGTGCCAGCAGCCAAGATGAGGATCCTAATGAAAAACTGTTTTTT. As protein: CASSQDEDPNEKLFF.